The sequence of this T cell receptor beta chain was determined in a study of cytotoxic CD8 clonotypes in ibrutinib-treated CLL. Study in general: After treatment lasting a median about twelve months, range 6 to 36, response samples were collected. The average sample held around 280,000 productive templates and approximately 93,000 productive rearrangements.

CDR1 and CDR2 (germline): MNHEY, SMNVEV (reference sequence). CDR3 size: 13 residues. V lost 5 bases and J 1 base, leaving 6 bases between the germline ends. This clone was observed a handful of times. Its antigen is still unknown. Assay used: immunoSEQ multiplex PCR; TCRdb lists only in-frame clones, some missing. The sample shows tens of thousands of clones, roughly 49% of them seen only once. Overall study findings and caveats: On treatment, the uncommon public clonotypes contracted or remained stable.

This receptor was identified in a human donor with chronic lymphocytic leukemia. The chain joins TRBV27 to TRBJ2-1; D might be TRBD2 (6 bases). The specimen was PBMCs, collected at disease progression, from a patient treated with ibrutinib. The CDR3: CASSGGSYNEQFF. The CDR3 coding sequence is TGTGCCAGCAGTGGGGGGTCCTACAATGAGCAGTTCTTC.